This T cell receptor (beta chain) appears in the sequencing data of a study of early T cells in non-severe SARS-CoV-2 infection. Study outcomes and limitations: Anti-spike CD8 responses were favored by VDJdb matching, which missed private and CD4 specificities.

Each single cDNA molecule received a unique molecular identifier. TCRdb called the 5' RACE reads again in MiXCR, with one record for every CDR3 protein. This sample has tens of thousands of distinct CDR3 sequences, with around 12% found just once. V dropped 1 base and J dropped 6 bases, with 14 bases sitting between them. There are 14 residues in the CDR3. CDR1 and CDR2 from the germline V gene are SGHRS and YFSETQ. In this sample, this clonotype turned up many times. Its matching antigen is unknown. This TCR was recovered from an adult who was a healthcare worker with PCR-confirmed SARS-CoV-2 infection or an uninfected control (not recorded which). The rearrangement joins TRBV5-1 to TRBJ2-7, with a weak D call TRBD2 (5 bases). Input material: whole blood. CDR3 sequence (DNA): TGCGCCAGCAGCTTGAGGTGGAACAGCGGCGAGCAGTACTTC. Its translation is CASSLRWNSGEQYF.